The 15 T cell receptor beta chains presented below share a single source sample, sequenced in a study of blood T cell repertoires in COVID-19. Libraries were prepared by immunoSEQ multiplex PCR; TCRdb keeps only in-frame clonotypes and omits some of them. The sample holds some 330,000 clones, roughly 90% seen once. The specimen was peripheral blood. Receptors were obtained from a woman between 25 and 40 years old with COVID-19, enrolled during active disease.

The chain combines TRBV14 with TRBJ1-3, with TRBD1 as a possible D gene (6 bases). The CDR3 totals 13 residues. CDR1 and CDR2 from the germline V gene are SGHDN and FVKESK. The V and J ends lost 8 bases and 4 bases respectively, with 12 bases between them. CDR3 sequence: CASATGRGNTIYF. For the CDR3, the DNA is TGTGCCAGCGCCACAGGGCGGGGAAACACCATATATTTT.

The CDR3 spells CASRSPGAPNQPQHF. The CDR3 DNA reads TGTGCCAGTAGGAGCCCAGGGGCGCCTAATCAGCCCCAGCATTTT. The V call is TRBV19, the J call TRBJ1-5; maybe TRBD1 (6 bases). The CDR3 loop spans 15 amino acids. CDR1 is LNHDA, CDR2 SQIVND, per germline (reference sequence). V lost 6 bases and J lost 4, with 16 bases in between.

The rearrangement joins TRBV3-1 (or the pseudogene TRBV3-2) to TRBJ2-5; D perhaps matches TRBD1 (6 bases). CDR3 size: 13 residues. Trimming cost V 6 bases and J 5 bases, with 13 bases left between them. Germline V CDR1 and CDR2: LGHDT, YNNKEL (reference sequence). The CDR3 DNA reads as TGTGCCAGCAGGACACAGGGAAGGGAGACCCAGTACTTC. Its translation: CASRTQGRETQYF.

V and J are TRBV6-6 and TRBJ1-4; TRBD1 is a possible D gene (5 bases). Trimming left V 0 bases short and J 3 bases short, with 8 bases between. Germline V lookup: CDR1 MNHNY, CDR2 SVGAGI (reference sequence). This CDR3 is 15 amino acids long. For the CDR3, the DNA is TGTGCCAGCAGTTACTCGGGGGGTCCTAATGAAAAACTGTTTTTT. Encoded protein: CASSYSGGPNEKLFF.

This chain uses TRBV15 with TRBJ1-5; no definite D call. In germline, CDR1 is LNHNV, CDR2 YYDKDF (reference sequence). With 8 bases removed from V and 0 bases from J, the gap between germline ends came to 8 bases. The CDR3 sequence is 13 residues long. The CDR3 sequence is CATSQSSNQPQHF. The CDR3, as DNA: TGTGCCACCTCTCAGTCTAGCAATCAGCCCCAGCATTTT.

The chain has TRBV5-6 and TRBJ1-3; perhaps TRBD1 as D (6 bases). V lost 5 bases and J 0 bases, leaving 9 bases between the germline ends. The CDR3 contains 14 residues. From germline, CDR1 is SGHDT and CDR2 YYEEEE. CDR3 region: CASSGDNSGNTIYF. The CDR3 DNA reads TGTGCCAGCAGTGGGGACAACTCTGGAAACACCATATATTTT. The full variable domain, rest sourced from reference TRBV5-6 and TRBJ1-3, is DAGVTQSPTHLIKTRGQQVTLRCSPKSGHDTVSWYQQALGQGPQFIFQYYEEEERQRGNFPDRFSGHQFPNYSSELNVNALLLGDSALYLCASSGDNSGNTIYFGEGSWLTVV.

This clone was counted a few times. This chain joins TRBV3-1 (or the pseudogene TRBV3-2) and TRBJ1-1, with unresolved D. V was shortened by 4 bases and J by 0 bases, with 6 bases between the two germline ends. CDR1 and CDR2 (germline): LGHDT, YNNKEL (reference sequence). The CDR3 consists of 13 residues. The CDR3 DNA is TGTGCCAGCAGCCGAGACATGAACACTGAAGCTTTCTTT. It encodes CASSRDMNTEAFF.

The J gene is TRBJ1-6, the V gene TRBV5-1, with D possibly TRBD1 on 6 matching bases. The CDR3 extends over 14 amino acids. Trimming left V 6 bases short and J 7 bases short, with 14 bases between. Germline CDR1 SGHRS, CDR2 YFSETQ. The CDR3 region is CASTLGGANSPLHF. The CDR3 region has the DNA TGCGCCAGCACCCTCGGGGGGGCCAATTCACCCCTCCACTTT.

The chain employs TRBV3-1 (or the pseudogene TRBV3-2) and TRBJ1-4; 10 bases match TRBD1. The CDR3 runs to 14 residues. V trimming: 4 bases; J trimming: 10 bases; junction bases outside the gene matches: 6. Germline CDR1 LGHDT, CDR2 YNNKEL (reference sequence). The CDR3 DNA reads as TGTGCCAGCAGCCCGGACAGGGGGAGCGGAAAACTGTTTTTT. Its translation: CASSPDRGSGKLFF.

The rearrangement uses TRBV27 and TRBJ1-6, with D possibly being TRBD1 (5 bases). Germline V CDR1 and CDR2: MNHEY, SMNVEV (reference sequence). Between the trimmed V and J ends, which lost 6 bases and 6 bases, there was a span of 12 bases. The CDR3 length is 14 residues. The CDR3 is CASRLVGGNSPLHF. The CDR3 nucleotides are TGTGCCAGCAGGTTGGTCGGGGGTAATTCACCCCTCCACTTT.

The chain is built from TRBV4-2 and TRBJ2-3; TRBD2 might be the D (7 bases). The CDR3 has 15 amino acids. Trimming left V 0 bases short and J 1 base short, with 8 bases between. The V gene's germline CDR1 is LGHNA and CDR2 YNFKEQ. The CDR3 DNA is TGTGCCAGCAGCCAAGAGGGGGGGCGCACAGATACGCAGTATTTT. Residues: CASSQEGGRTDTQYF.

V is TRBV7-8 and J is TRBJ1-1; D might be TRBD1 (6 bases). Trimming stripped 0 bases from V and 2 bases from J, with 13 bases between. This CDR3 has 16 amino acids. Germline V CDR1 and CDR2: SGHVS, FQNEAQ. DNA for the CDR3: TGTGCCAGCAGCTTAGCGGTAAGGACAGCTAACACTGAAGCTTTCTTT. Translated: CASSLAVRTANTEAFF.

The chain carries TRBV28 and TRBJ1-1, with D unclear. CDR1 is MDHEN, CDR2 SYDVKM, per germline. V was pared by 8 bases and J by 0 bases, with 7 bases between. CDR3 length: 12 amino acids. In DNA, the CDR3 is TGTGCCAGCTTTACGGTGAACACTGAAGCTTTCTTT. Its protein is CASFTVNTEAFF.

This clone appeared a single time. The chain carries TRBV3-1 (or the pseudogene TRBV3-2) and TRBJ2-3; the D is unclear. Germline V CDR1 and CDR2: LGHDT, YNNKEL (reference sequence). The CDR3 contains 16 residues. Deletions cut 1 base from V and 1 base from J, with 12 bases between. CDR3 bases: TGTGCCAGCAGCCAAGCCCGGGTATCTGGCACAGATACGCAGTATTTT. This codes for CASSQARVSGTDTQYF.

The rearrangement links TRBV19 to TRBJ1-5; the match to TRBD1 covers 7 bases. V gave up 1 base and J gave up 2 bases; unmatched junction bases: 5. The length of the CDR3 is 16 residues. Germline assignment: CDR1 LNHDA and CDR2 SQIVND (reference sequence). The DNA of the CDR3 is TGTGCCAGTAGTATAGCAGGGGGAAGGGGCAATCAGCCCCAGCATTTT. It specifies CASSIAGGRGNQPQHF.